The present T cell receptor (beta chain) was sequenced within a study of cytomegalovirus exposure and HLA in healthy donors. General observations from the study: Reports described diagnosis of cytomegalovirus status by the classifier as highly specific and sensitive. The authors listed approximately 160 TCR beta chains as cytomegalovirus-associated.

The CDR3 is made up of 13 amino acids. The junction had 3 bases not matched to a gene; V was cut back by 5 bases and J by 3 bases. Per the germline V gene, CDR1 is PRHDT and CDR2 is FYEKMQ (reference sequence). About this clone itself: Its cognate antigen is unknown.

The assay was immunoSEQ multiplex PCR, and TCRdb's table has in-frame clones only and misses some. The sample comprises about 160,000 clones, almost 85% of which are singletons, and 9.5% to 13% rests with the top ten. This receptor was identified in a man under 40 in good health and CMV-seropositive. The sequencing input was PBMCs. The chain employs TRBV13 and TRBJ1-1, with 7 bases fitting TRBD1. CDR3 sequence: CASSPGTDTEAFF. CDR3 DNA: TGTGCCAGCAGCCCTGGGACAGACACTGAAGCTTTCTTT.